This T cell receptor (beta chain) was documented in a study of T cell changes during pregnancy in multiple sclerosis. The CDR3 is made up of 15 amino acids. Deletions cut 5 bases from V and 9 bases from J, with 22 bases between. Germline CDR1 and CDR2: SNHLY and FYNNEI. Measured with immunoSEQ multiplex PCR; TCRdb has only the in-frame clones, and not every one. The sample comprises some 120,000 clones, over 85% of which are singletons, and under 7% rests with the top ten. The receptor was derived from a female donor with multiple sclerosis, enrolled in a pregnancy study. This sample comprised peripheral blood, obtained before pregnancy. This chain links TRBV2 with TRBJ1-1, with D tentatively TRBD1 (6 bases). The CDR3 region is CASSSSDGGGVKAFF. Written as DNA, the CDR3 is TGTGCCAGCAGTTCTTCCGACGGGGGGGGCGTGAAAGCTTTCTTT.